This entry describes one T cell receptor (beta chain). This receptor's antigen is unknown. There are no base qualities to consult, and no much larger clone falls within one base. Libraries were made using the immunoSEQ multiplex PCR assay. For the multiplex PCR, a mixture combining 60 forward primers for TCR Vbeta segments and 13 reverse primers for TCR Jbeta segments was used. The CDR3 region of rearranged TCR beta genes was amplified from genomic DNA with a multiplex PCR assay. Amplified TCR beta libraries were sequenced as 87-base-pair reads on the Illumina HiSeq System. The source study handled its data this way. In a later analysis, some 80 million unique TCR beta chains were counted across the roughly 670 repertoires, and roughly 10 million of these chains were shared by at least two donors. Raw reads were error-corrected and collapsed into unique sequences with a nearest-neighbor algorithm that merged closely related sequences to remove PCR and sequencing errors. CDR3 sequences were aligned to IMGT reference sequences to assign V, D and J gene segments. For a sequence to be retained, a match of at least six nucleotides to both a V gene segment and a J gene segment was required. A rearrangement counted as productive if the CDR3 had no stop codons and remained in frame with V and J, and every other rearrangement counted as non-productive. Following IMGT convention, CDR3 was defined as the stretch from the second conserved V-encoded cysteine up to the conserved J-encoded phenylalanine. In an earlier analysis of approximately 590 of the donors, sequences lacking an unambiguous match to a single V gene segment were excluded. In an earlier analysis of 450 to 750 of the donors, a V segment was called functional when productive rearrangements were above 56.7%, and segregating when the standard deviation between donors exceeded 5%. A statistical classification framework was built for diagnosing cytomegalovirus status from the catalog of TCR beta chain sequences. In a later analysis, TCR nucleotide sequences were compared against IMGT/GENE-DB human TR gene sequences so that V and J genes could be assigned. Using the TCRdist pipeline, a later analysis assigned CDR3 sequences along with most-parsimonious VDJ recombination scenarios. In a later analysis, each TCR beta chain was defined by its CDR3 amino acid sequence together with its V-gene family, and reads without a unique V-gene family were excluded. As a way to deal with suspected cross-contamination and a sequencing artifact, a later analysis dropped 592 nucleotide sequences that were highly shared and had low generation probability. A later analysis calculated a clonal expansion index for each public chain from normalized within-repertoire ranks of inferred template counts. In a later analysis, generation probabilities were computed with a VDJ recombination model fitted to out-of-frame rearrangements, and the resulting probabilities were checked against IGoR. A later analysis scored TCR-TCR, TCR-HLA and TCR-CMV co-occurrence with hypergeometric tests, applying a repertoire-size bias correction to TCR pairs. False discovery rates were estimated in a later analysis by permuting HLA or CMV assignments 20 times. In a later analysis, co-occurring TCRs were grouped using DBSCAN, and TCRdist sequence similarity was added for clustering within HLA-allele-positive subsets. For co-occurrence clustering, repertoires with fewer than 30,000 or more than 120,000 public chains were excluded, along with five or six repertoires with anomalous nucleotide sharing. TCRdb limited this immuneACCESS table to in-frame rearrangements with V and J called. A share of clones is missing; checked studies link under half to unresolved V genes, and the rest is unexplained. V, J and clone size were drawn from that table, and D and trimming were deduced from the DNA. Present in this sample are 200,000 or so clones, roughly 84% of which were seen just once. More than 0.2% of the sample rests with the top ten.

This specimen comes from a study of cytomegalovirus exposure and HLA in healthy donors (dated by TCRdb to 2015 to 2018). A note on the overall study: An earlier analysis of several hundred of the donors reported 276 Gb of sequence data and around 120 million unique TCR beta sequences obtained from 150 million to 200 million T cells. A separate validation cohort of about 110 different subjects was used in addition to the roughly 700-subject first cohort. Roughly 320 gigabases of sequencing data and tens of millions of unique TCR sequences made up an early release that covered roughly 670 HLA-typed donors. Five DR-DQ haplotypes were treated as single units for association and clustering because of strong linkage in the cohort. Rather than using new phenotypic data, the later analysis identified candidate immune exposures from TCR beta sequences and from how often those sequences occurred across donors. Among the roughly 400 genotyped donors, around 81% belonged to the genetic ancestry cluster associated with self-reported Caucasian donors. Donor age, sex, ethnicity and CMV serostatus were compiled alongside the repertoire data. A later genetic analysis used genome-wide SNP genotypes for about 60% of the roughly 670 donors, treating that subset as a discovery cohort. The study combined high-throughput TCR immunosequencing, statistical association of individual TCRs with disease status, and machine learning to predict cytomegalovirus infection status. Typing coverage varied by locus: roughly 620-640 donors for A, B, C, DRB1 and DQB1; around 560 for DQA1; approximately 610 for DPA1; fewer than 480 for DPB1. Every discovery cohort repertoire had been produced on one sequencing platform. HLA typing covered class I and class II loci at four-digit resolution. In a later analysis, previously published TCR beta repertoires from some 640 donors were re-analyzed and high-resolution HLA genotyping was added so that TCR occurrence patterns could be studied. Across some 400 genotyped donors of the cohort, an average of approximately 200,000 unique TCR beta nucleotide sequences per donor were sequenced, and about a sixth of those sequences were non-productive. An earlier analysis of nearly 600 of the donors applied high-throughput TCR beta sequencing to assess whether each TCR beta V gene segment acted as functional or pseudogenic. The study was designed to test whether signatures of past pathogen exposure could be identified by cataloging public T cell receptors. The study used immunosequencing to profile the T cell repertoires of several hundred subjects and linked those repertoires to cytomegalovirus serostatus.

The cohort consisted of some 730 healthy bone marrow donors. Cohort members were all nominally healthy when sampled, although unrecorded immune exposures were likely present. The donor was CMV seronegative and belonged to the group of over 350 seronegative cohort members. Every donor gave a peripheral blood sample, and the peripheral blood mononuclear cells from that sample were used for TCR beta sequencing. Genomic DNA extraction from the blood cell samples was performed with the Qiagen DNeasy Blood Extraction Kit. Points the paper makes about the study in general: A later genetic analysis reported fewer N-insertions in productive TCRs among donors in an Asian-associated ancestry cluster than the roughly 670-donor mean. An association between a missense DCLRE1C variant and V-gene and J-gene trimming of TCR beta chains was found in a later genetic analysis and replicated in an independent cohort. A group of highly shared sequence variants was considered likely to be a technical artifact of the sequencing pipeline. Assigning TCR associations to individual alleles was difficult when HLA alleles, especially DR and DQ, strongly co-occurred. The study listed 164 TCR beta chains as associated with cytomegalovirus. The earlier analysis of around 600 of the donors excluded 15 to 20 rarely observed V segments, including chromosome 9 orphons, because counts were too low. In a later analysis, about 17,000 TCR beta sequences were associated with specific HLA alleles at a false discovery rate of 0.05. While some public TCRs were present in many individuals, most TCR sequences turned up only very rarely across donors. A few of the identified cytomegalovirus-associated TCR beta chains were confirmed in vitro to be specific for cytomegalovirus antigens. A later analysis found that TCR association rates varied across HLA loci, with DRB1 alleles showing the most associated TCRs and HLA-C alleles the fewest. According to a later analysis, most CMV-associated TCR beta chains appeared to be HLA-restricted, and the HLA associations seemed to be driven largely by CMV exposure. The classifier was reported to diagnose cytomegalovirus status with high specificity and sensitivity in both the original cohort and the validation cohort. A later analysis reported that several top co-occurrence clusters appeared linked to parvovirus B19, influenza, CMV and Epstein-Barr virus. The presence/absence analyses assumed that sequencing depth was roughly uniform across donors, and that assumption may not be true. The only immune exposure information available for the cohort was CMV serostatus. Correlated functional status among segregating V segments might be attributable to linkage disequilibrium, but an unknown experimental factor could not be ruled out. HLA typing was unavailable for some donors at each locus, so association tests used only the typed subset. The cohort was sequenced for TCR beta chains only, and without alpha or paired-chain data the features that could be detected were limited. It was suggested by the authors that the approach could potentially be generalized to other disease states and immunological phenotypes. In an earlier analysis of roughly 500 of the donors, most TCR beta V segments appeared in productive rearrangements about 90% or about 30% of the time, broadly matching IMGT annotations. A further reported finding was that TCR beta sequences accurately predicted the HLA-A and HLA-B alleles for most subjects in the first cohort. A later analysis found that HLA-associated TCR beta chains were more clonally expanded and had lower generation probabilities than equally common non-associated chains. Some IMGT-functional V segments, including TRBV6-2 and TRBV6-3, could not be told apart with the 87-base-pair reads, so those segments were excluded.

The cysteine opens and the phenylalanine closes a CDR3 of 15 amino acids. Of the read, only the CDR3 DNA is kept; its 45 bases are in frame from base 1. V is cut back by 5 bases and J by 5 bases, with 3 bases in the junction unmatched. CDR1 and CDR2, per the germline V gene, are LGHNA and YSLEER. This receptor was taken from a girl in the first two years of life in good health and CMV-seronegative. The chain couples TRBV4-3 to TRBJ2-2, and TRBD2 matches 12 of the central bases. The sample comprised PBMCs. The CDR3 reads as follows: CASSYGLAGTGELFF. The sequenced DNA: TGCGCCAGCAGCTACGGACTAGCGGGAACCGGGGAGCTGTTTTTT.